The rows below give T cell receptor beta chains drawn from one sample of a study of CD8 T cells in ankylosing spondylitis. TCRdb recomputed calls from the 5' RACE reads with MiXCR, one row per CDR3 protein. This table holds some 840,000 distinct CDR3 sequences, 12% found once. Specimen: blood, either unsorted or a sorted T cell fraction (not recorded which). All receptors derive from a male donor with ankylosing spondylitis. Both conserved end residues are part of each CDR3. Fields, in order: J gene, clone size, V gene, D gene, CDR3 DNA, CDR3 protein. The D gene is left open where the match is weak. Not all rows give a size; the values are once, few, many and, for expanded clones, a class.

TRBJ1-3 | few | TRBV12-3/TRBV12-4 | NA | TGTGCCAGCAGTTTAGAAGTGGGGGCGCGTAGAAACACCATATATTTT | CASSLEVGARRNTIYF
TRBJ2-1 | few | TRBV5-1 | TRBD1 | TGCGCCAGCAGCCCTCCCACTCGTGCCGGGACAGGGCTGTACAATGAGCAGTTCTTC | CASSPPTRAGTGLYNEQFF
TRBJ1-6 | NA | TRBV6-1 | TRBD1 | TGTGCCAGCAGTGACAGGGGGAGAGATTCACCCCTCCACTTT | CASSDRGRDSPLHF
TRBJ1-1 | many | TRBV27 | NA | TGTGCCAGCAGTTTACGGGGGCCGGGCACTGAAGCTTTCTTT | CASSLRGPGTEAFF
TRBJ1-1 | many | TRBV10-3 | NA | TGTGCCACAAGCGACGGACGAAGTACTGAAGCTTTCTTT | CATSDGRSTEAFF
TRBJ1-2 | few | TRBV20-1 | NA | TGCAGTGGAATAGAGGGGGGCTATGGCTACACCTTC | CSGIEGGYGYTF
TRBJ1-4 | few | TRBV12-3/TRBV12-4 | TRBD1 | TGTGCCAGCAGCATGACAGGGTATAATCTGTTTTTT | CASSMTGYNLFF
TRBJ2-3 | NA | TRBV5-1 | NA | TGCGCCAGCAGCTCCCGGGACGGACACACAGATACGCAGTATTTT | CASSSRDGHTDTQYF
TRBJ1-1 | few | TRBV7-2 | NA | TGTGCCAGCAGCTTTGGGGGCGGAAGGGCATCGAAAGCTTTCTTT | CASSFGGGRASKAFF
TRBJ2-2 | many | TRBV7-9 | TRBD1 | TGTGCCAGCAGTCGCACAGGGGACACCGGGGAGCTGTTTTTT | CASSRTGDTGELFF
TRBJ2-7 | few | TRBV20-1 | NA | TGCAGTGCTCCCTCGGGTTCCCGGACAAGTGCCTACGAGCAGTACTTC | CSAPSGSRTSAYEQYF
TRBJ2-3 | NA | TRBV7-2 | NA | TGTGCCAGCAGCTTCCGGGACGCCTACACAGATACGCAGTATTTT | CASSFRDAYTDTQYF
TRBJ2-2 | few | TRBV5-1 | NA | TGCGCCAGCAGCGCAGGGGGGACGAACACCGGGGAGCTGTTTTTT | CASSAGGTNTGELFF
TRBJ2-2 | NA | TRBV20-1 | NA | TGCAGTGCTCACGACCGTTTCTCGGAGCTGTTTTTT | CSAHDRFSELFF
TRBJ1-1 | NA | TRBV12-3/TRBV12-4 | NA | TGTGCCAGCAGTTTAGGCGTGGTCCGCCGAAGGGGCACTGAAGCTTTCTTT | CASSLGVVRRRGTEAFF
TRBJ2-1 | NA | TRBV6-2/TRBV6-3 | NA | TGTGCCAGCCGCTGGAGGACCGATGAGCAGTTCTTC | CASRWRTDEQFF
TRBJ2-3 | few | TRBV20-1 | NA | TGCAGTGCTCACATCGGGGTACCGCAGTATTTT | CSAHIGVPQYF
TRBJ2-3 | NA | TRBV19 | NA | TGTGCCAGTAGTCTTACGACAGGACCAGATACGCAGTATTTT | CASSLTTGPDTQYF
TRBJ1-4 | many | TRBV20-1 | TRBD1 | TGCAGTGCTAGGACAGGGGGTGAAAAACTGTTTTTT | CSARTGGEKLFF
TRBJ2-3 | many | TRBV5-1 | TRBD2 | TGCGCCAGCTCGGGAGGGACGATCATGGATACGCAGTATTTT | CASSGGTIMDTQYF
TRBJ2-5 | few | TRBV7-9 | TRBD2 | TGTGCCAGCAGCCCCGGGGAGGGAAAAGAGACCCAGTACTTC | CASSPGEGKETQYF
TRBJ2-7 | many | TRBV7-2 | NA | TGTGCCAGCAGCGTGGACAACGGCTACGAGCAGTACTTC | CASSVDNGYEQYF
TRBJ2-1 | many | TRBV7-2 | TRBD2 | TGTGCCAGCAGCTTACAAGGCGGGGGCTACAATGAGCAGTTCTTC | CASSLQGGGYNEQFF
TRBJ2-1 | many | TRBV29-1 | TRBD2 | TGCAGCGTTGAAGGAACTAGCGGGAGGACGTCGGTCTTC | CSVEGTSGRTSVF
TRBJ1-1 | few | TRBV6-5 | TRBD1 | TGTGCCAGCAGTTACCGGCGGACAGGGGACCTGAACACTGAAGCTTTCTTT | CASSYRRTGDLNTEAFF
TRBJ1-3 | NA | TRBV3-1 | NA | TGTGCCAGCAGGGACCGAGTCTCTGGAAACACCATATATTTT | CASRDRVSGNTIYF
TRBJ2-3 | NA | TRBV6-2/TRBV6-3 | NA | TGTGCCAGCCGAGGGAGGATAGTGGATACGCAGTATTTT | CASRGRIVDTQYF
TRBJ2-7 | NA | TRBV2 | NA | TGTGCCACCCGACGGGCGGGCGAGCAGTACTTC | CATRRAGEQYF
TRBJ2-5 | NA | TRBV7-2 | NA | TGTGCCAGCAGCTTTGGGGGCCCGGGGAAGACCCAGTACTTC | CASSFGGPGKTQYF
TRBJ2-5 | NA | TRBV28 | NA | TGTGCCAGCAGTCCAACTGGACAGCCCCAAGAGACCCAGTACTTC | CASSPTGQPQETQYF
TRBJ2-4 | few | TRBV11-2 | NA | TGTGCCAGCAGCCGAAGGGCCAGGAACCGGGCCAAAAACATTCAGTACTTC | CASSRRARNRAKNIQYF
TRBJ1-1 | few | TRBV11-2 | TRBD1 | TGTGCCACCCTAGCAGGGGGTTGGCTGGAAGCTTTCTTT | CATLAGGWLEAFF
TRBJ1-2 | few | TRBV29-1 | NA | TGCAGCGTCGGTGGAACAGGGACTTTCTATGGCTACACCTTC | CSVGGTGTFYGYTF
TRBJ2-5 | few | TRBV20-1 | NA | TGCAGTGCTAGAAAGGGGTTCGAGACCCAGTACTTC | CSARKGFETQYF
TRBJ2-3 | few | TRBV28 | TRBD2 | TGTGCCAGCGGCGAGCCAGTAGCGGGGGGACAGTATTTT | CASGEPVAGGQYF
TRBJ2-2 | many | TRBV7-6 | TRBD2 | TGTGCCAGCAGCTTAGAGCGGGGTAACACCGGGGAGCTGTTTTTT | CASSLERGNTGELFF
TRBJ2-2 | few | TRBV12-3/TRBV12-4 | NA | TGTGCCAGCAGCCCCAGTGGGCCTCAGAACACCGGGGAGCTGTTTTTT | CASSPSGPQNTGELFF
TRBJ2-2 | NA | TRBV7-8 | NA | TGTGCCAGCAGCTTAGCGGCAGTTGCCGGGGAGCTGTTTTTT | CASSLAAVAGELFF
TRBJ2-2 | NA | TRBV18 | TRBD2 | TGTGCCAGCTCACCAACCCCGACTAGCCTAACCGGGGAGCTGTTTTTT | CASSPTPTSLTGELFF
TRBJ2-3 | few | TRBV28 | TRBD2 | TGTGCCAGCAGTTTCGTCGGCGGGGGAAAGTATACGCAGTATTTT | CASSFVGGGKYTQYF
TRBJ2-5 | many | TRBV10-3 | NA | TGTGCCATCAGTGAGGGCCTGAGGGAGACCCAGTACTTC | CAISEGLRETQYF
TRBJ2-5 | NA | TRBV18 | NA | TGTGCCAGCTGCACGGGGCATGAGACCCAGTACTTC | CASCTGHETQYF
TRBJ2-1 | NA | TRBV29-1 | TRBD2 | TGCAGCGTTGAAGCCTCCCTCCCGACTAGCGGGGCCAATGAGCAGTTCTTC | CSVEASLPTSGANEQFF
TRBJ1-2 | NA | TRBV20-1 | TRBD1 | TGCAGTGCTGACCGGGACAGGGTCGACTATGGCTACACCTTC | CSADRDRVDYGYTF
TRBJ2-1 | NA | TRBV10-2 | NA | TGCGCCAGCAGTGACGGGAGCTTTAACAATGAGCAGTTCTTC | CASSDGSFNNEQFF
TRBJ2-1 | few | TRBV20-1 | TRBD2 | TGCAGGGGAGACTCCGGTCTAGCGGGGGGGAGACAGTTCTTC | CRGDSGLAGGRQFF
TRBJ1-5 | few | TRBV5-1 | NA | TGCGCCAGCAGCTTGGAAGACCCCAGAAATCAGCCCCAGCATTTT | CASSLEDPRNQPQHF
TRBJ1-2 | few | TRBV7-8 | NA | TGTGCCACAGGGAAGGGCGTCGGCTACACCTTC | CATGKGVGYTF
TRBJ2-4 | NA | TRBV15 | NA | TGTGCCACCAGCAGAGGGGAGCGAAACATTCAGTACTTC | CATSRGERNIQYF
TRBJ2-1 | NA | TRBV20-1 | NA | TGCAGTCCTAGAAAATCGGGACGGTACAACAATGAGCAGTTCTTC | CSPRKSGRYNNEQFF
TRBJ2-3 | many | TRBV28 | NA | TGTGCCAGCAGTTTCTCCGTCACGGGCGATACGCAGTATTTT | CASSFSVTGDTQYF
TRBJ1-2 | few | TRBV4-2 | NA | TGTGCCAGCAGCCAAGATGGCATATCGGCGGGCTACACCTTC | CASSQDGISAGYTF
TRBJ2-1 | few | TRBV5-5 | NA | TGTGCCGGTCGACGGGGGCCCTACTCCTACAATGAGCAGTTCTTC | CAGRRGPYSYNEQFF
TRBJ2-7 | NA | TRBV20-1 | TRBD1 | TGCAGTGCTACCCCTGGGACAGTTTTTTCCTACGAGCAGTACTTC | CSATPGTVFSYEQYF